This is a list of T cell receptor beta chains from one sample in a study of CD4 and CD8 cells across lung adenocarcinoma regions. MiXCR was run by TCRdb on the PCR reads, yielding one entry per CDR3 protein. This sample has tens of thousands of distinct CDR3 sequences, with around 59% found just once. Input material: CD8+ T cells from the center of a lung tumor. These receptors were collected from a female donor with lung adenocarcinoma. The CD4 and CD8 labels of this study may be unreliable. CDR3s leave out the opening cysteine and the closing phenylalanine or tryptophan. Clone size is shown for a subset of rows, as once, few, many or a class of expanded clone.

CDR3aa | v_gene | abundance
ASSVASGRNEQF | TRBV10-1 | medium-sized
ASSSARLLAGTGELF | TRBV6-5 | -
ASTPQETQY | TRBV6-1 | -
ASSLAQGQAPGANELT | TRBV27 | -
ATHGTSGPSSYNEQF | TRBV4-2 | -
ASSLITVNTGELF | TRBV5-1 | -
AWREKGARETQY | TRBV30 | -
ASSYRETQY | TRBV3-1 | many
ATSPGQGLFGEETQY | TRBV24-1 | many
ASRKDRGGYNEQF | TRBV2 | few
ASSLVPGWDEQF | TRBV5-1 | -
GSSGRQDTDIQY | TRBV10-1 | -
ASSRGLAGRTDTQY | TRBV5-1 | few
ASRAGGLNQPQH | TRBV6-1 | once
ARHGPGTQDTQY | TRBV6-1 | -